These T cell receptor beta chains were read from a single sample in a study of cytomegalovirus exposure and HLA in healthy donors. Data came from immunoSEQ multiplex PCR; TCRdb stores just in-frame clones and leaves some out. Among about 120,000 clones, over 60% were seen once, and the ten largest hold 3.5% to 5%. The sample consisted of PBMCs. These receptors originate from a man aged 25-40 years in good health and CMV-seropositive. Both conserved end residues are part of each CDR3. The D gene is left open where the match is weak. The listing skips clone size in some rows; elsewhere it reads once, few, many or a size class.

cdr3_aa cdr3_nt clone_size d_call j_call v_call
CASSLERHEQFF TGTGCCAGCAGCTTAGAGCGTCATGAGCAGTTCTTC . . TRBJ2-1 TRBV11-2
CASSDRHENYGYTF TGCGCCAGCAGCGATCGACATGAAAACTATGGCTACACCTTC . . TRBJ1-2 TRBV4-3
CAWSFSASPFTYEQYF TGTGCCTGGAGTTTCTCGGCTAGCCCATTTACCTACGAGCAGTACTTC . . TRBJ2-7 TRBV30
CASSGGGGRVYEQYF TGTGCCAGCAGTGGTGGTGGAGGAAGAGTCTACGAGCAGTACTTC . . TRBJ2-7 TRBV2
CASSQVSGGPYNEQFF TGCGCCAGCAGCCAAGTGAGCGGGGGGCCCTACAATGAGCAGTTCTTC . TRBD2 TRBJ2-1 TRBV4-3
CASVLSGRAGEQFF TGTGCCAGCGTCCTTAGCGGGAGGGCGGGGGAGCAGTTCTTC few TRBD2 TRBJ2-1 TRBV27
CASIGGGATDTQYF TGTGCCAGTATTGGCGGGGGGGCCACAGATACGCAGTATTTT . TRBD2 TRBJ2-3 TRBV19
CASSLGNRLLTEAFF TGTGCCAGCAGCTTAGGTAACAGGCTTCTCACTGAAGCTTTCTTT . . TRBJ1-1 TRBV11-3
CASSFLGRGYEQYF TGTGCCAGCAGTTTTTTGGGCAGGGGATACGAGCAGTACTTC . . TRBJ2-7 TRBV6-5
CASSQMTSGRQETQYF TGTGCCAGCAGTCAAATGACTAGCGGGCGGCAAGAGACCCAGTACTTC . TRBD2 TRBJ2-5 TRBV13
CASGQENEPQHF TGTGCCAGCGGGCAGGAAAACGAGCCCCAGCATTTT . . TRBJ1-5 TRBV27
CAWTLGLGGEQYF TGTGCCTGGACCCTGGGACTAGGAGGCGAGCAGTACTTC . TRBD2 TRBJ2-7 TRBV30
CASSEGGGGSAYRPGANVLTF TGCGCCAGCAGTGAGGGCGGTGGAGGGTCGGCCTATCGCCCGGGGGCCAACGTCCTGACTTTC . . TRBJ2-6 TRBV10-1
CASSQDLRGAYNEQFF TGCGCCAGCAGCCAAGATCTCAGGGGTGCCTACAATGAGCAGTTCTTC . . TRBJ2-1 TRBV4-3
CSARVDGYTF TGCAGTGCTAGAGTCGATGGCTACACCTTC . . TRBJ1-2 TRBV20-1
CASSGRQGNEKLFF TGTGCCAGCAGCGGAAGACAGGGTAATGAAAAACTGTTTTTT . TRBD1 TRBJ1-4 TRBV9
CASSPLGGAKNIQYF TGTGCCAGCTCACCCTTAGGAGGAGCCAAAAACATTCAGTACTTC . . TRBJ2-4 TRBV18
CASTSFRDRVYEQYF TGTGCCAGCACCAGTTTCCGGGACAGGGTCTACGAGCAGTACTTC . TRBD1 TRBJ2-7 TRBV7-3
CASSLNAERTQYF TGTGCTAGCAGCCTGAACGCGGAGCGGACCCAGTACTTC . . TRBJ2-5 TRBV7-7
CASSPRWASGRVWETQYF TGTGCCAGTAGCCCAAGGTGGGCTAGCGGGAGAGTTTGGGAGACCCAGTACTTC . TRBD2 TRBJ2-5 TRBV19
CASSLGAGVSYEQYF TGCGCCAGCAGCTTGGGGGCAGGGGTATCCTACGAGCAGTACTTC . . TRBJ2-7 TRBV5-1
CASSVANTEAFF TGTGCCAGCAGCGTGGCGAACACTGAAGCTTTCTTT once . TRBJ1-1 TRBV9
CASSPGLAPGQETQYF TGCGCCAGCAGCCCCGGACTAGCCCCAGGCCAAGAGACCCAGTACTTC . TRBD2 TRBJ2-5 TRBV4-3
CAISESLAGGNEQYF TGTGCCATCAGTGAATCACTAGCGGGAGGAAACGAGCAGTACTTC . TRBD2 TRBJ2-7 TRBV10-3